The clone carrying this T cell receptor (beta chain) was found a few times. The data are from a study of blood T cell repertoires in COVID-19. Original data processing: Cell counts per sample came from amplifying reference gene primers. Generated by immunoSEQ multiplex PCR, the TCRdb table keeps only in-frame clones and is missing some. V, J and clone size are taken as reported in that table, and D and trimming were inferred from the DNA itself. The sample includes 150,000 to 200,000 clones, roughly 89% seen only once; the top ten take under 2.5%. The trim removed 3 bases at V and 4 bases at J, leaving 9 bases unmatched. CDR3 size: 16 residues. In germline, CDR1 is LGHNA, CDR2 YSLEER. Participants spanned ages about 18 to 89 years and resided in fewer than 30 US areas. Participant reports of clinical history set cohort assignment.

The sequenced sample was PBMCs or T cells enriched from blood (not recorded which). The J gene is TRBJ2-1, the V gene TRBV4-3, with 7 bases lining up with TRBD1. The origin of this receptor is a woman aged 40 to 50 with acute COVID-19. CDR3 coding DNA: TGCGCCAGCAGCCACACTACGCCGGGACAGTACAATGAGCAGTTCTTC. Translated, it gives CASSHTTPGQYNEQFF.